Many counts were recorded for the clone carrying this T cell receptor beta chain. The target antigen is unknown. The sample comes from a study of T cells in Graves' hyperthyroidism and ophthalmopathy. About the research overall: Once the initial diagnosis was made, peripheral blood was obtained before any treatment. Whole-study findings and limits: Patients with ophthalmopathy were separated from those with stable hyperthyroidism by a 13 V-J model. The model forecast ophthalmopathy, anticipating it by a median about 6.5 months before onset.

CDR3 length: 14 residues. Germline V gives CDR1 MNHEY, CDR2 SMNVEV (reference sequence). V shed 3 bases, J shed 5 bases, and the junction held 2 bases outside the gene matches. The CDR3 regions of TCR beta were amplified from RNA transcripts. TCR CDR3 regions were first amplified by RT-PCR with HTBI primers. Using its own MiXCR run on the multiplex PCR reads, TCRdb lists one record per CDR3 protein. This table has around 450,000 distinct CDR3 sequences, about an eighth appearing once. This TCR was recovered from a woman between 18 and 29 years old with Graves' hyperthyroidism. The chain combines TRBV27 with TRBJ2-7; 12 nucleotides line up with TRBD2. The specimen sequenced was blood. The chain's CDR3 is CASSLTSGSNEQYF. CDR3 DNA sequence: TGTGCCAGCAGTTTGACTAGCGGGAGTAACGAGCAGTACTTC.